This T cell receptor (beta chain) was captured by sequencing in a study of T cell repertoires in cytomegalovirus infection. Overall study context: Newly reported HLA-C-restricted and thoroughly characterized HLA-B-restricted CMV epitopes were employed. CMV infection plus the matching HLA type was flagged by public TCR beta signatures.

General study findings and limits: It was HLA-C-restricted CMV-specific TCR beta clonotypes that dominated the response ex vivo. Carriers of CMV plus the relevant HLA were identified by cumulative public TCR beta family frequency.

Germline-derived CDR1 and CDR2 are SGHTA and FQGTGA. Trimming took 5 bases from V and 5 from J, leaving 12 bases between them. The CDR3 spans 13 residues. TCRdb reanalysed the reads using MiXCR and keeps one entry per CDR3 protein. The repertoire has tens of thousands of distinct CDR3 sequences, around 20% of them found once; the top ten carry more than 20%. This clonotype was recorded at least ten times. Antigen specificity is unknown. This clonotype originated in a human donor in good health (CMV status not recorded). Some clones in this sample may be carry-over from other donors' samples. V gene TRBV7-3 combines with J gene TRBJ1-1, with a tentative D call TRBD1 (5 bases). The source material was CD8+ T cells from cultured PBMCs, sampled from culture after CMV antigen stimulation. The CDR3 nucleotides are TGTGCCAGCAGCACGACAGCGGAAACTGAAGCTTTCTTT. Its translation: CASSTTAETEAFF.